This record looks at one TCR beta chain sequence and its context. Original handling: Quantification of nucleated cells was approximated via reference gene primer amplification. TCRdb keeps only in-frame clones here, not all; method: immunoSEQ multiplex PCR. V and J calls plus clone size are reproduced from that table; the DNA served to infer D and trimming. The table has about 370,000 clones, roughly 90% seen once; the top ten hold roughly 6.8%. The sample belongs to a study of blood T cell repertoires in COVID-19. The overall study: Acute-phase and convalescent COVID-19 samples originated in the United States, Italy and Spain.

Germline CDR1 is SGDLS and CDR2 is YYNGEE. The V end lost 0 bases, the J end lost 4 bases, and 13 bases lay between the germline ends. CDR3 length: 15 amino acids. The sample taken for sequencing was peripheral blood. This clonotype was obtained from a man younger than 35 with active or convalescent COVID-19. The J gene is TRBJ1-2, the V gene TRBV9; a possible D gene is TRBD1 (6 bases). The CDR3 loop reads CASSVATGHFYGYTF. The CDR3 coding sequence is TGTGCCAGCAGCGTAGCTACGGGACACTTCTATGGCTACACCTTC.